These 20 T cell receptor beta chains originate from one sample sequenced in a study of beta chain features in type 1 diabetes. cDNA synthesis used the whole RNA isolate, giving expressed TCRB sequences. TCRdb keeps only in-frame clones here, not all; method: immunoSEQ multiplex PCR. This table holds about 900,000 clones, roughly 15% found once. The sequenced sample was naive CD4+ T cells from blood. Receptors originate from a woman aged 18 to 35 in good health.

This clone has only a few counts. The V gene is TRBV4-3, the J gene TRBJ2-3; D gene ambiguous. Germline V lookup: CDR1 LGHNA, CDR2 YSLEER. This CDR3 spans 13 amino acids. V lost 1 base to trimming and J lost 2 bases, with 4 bases between them. CDR3 coding DNA: TGCGCCAGCAGCCAAGGCCTCACAGATACGCAGTATTTT. This encodes CASSQGLTDTQYF.

Points on this clone: Other DNA sequences from this sample encode an identical CDR3 as well. The rearrangement joins TRBV7-3 to TRBJ2-1; TRBD2 matches at 7 bases. The CDR3 runs 15 residues. V was clipped by 0 bases and J by 2 bases; unmatched bases: 1. CDR1 SGHTA and CDR2 FQGTGA come from the germline V gene. CDR3 in amino acids: CASSLTSGPYNEQFF. The CDR3 DNA reads as TGTGCCAGCAGCTTAACTAGCGGGCCCTACAATGAGCAGTTCTTC.

This clone was seen many times. V gene TRBV10-3 combines with J gene TRBJ2-1, with unresolved D. CDR3 length: 14 amino acids. Between the trimmed V and J ends, which lost 0 bases and 5 bases, there was a span of 8 bases. Germline lookup yields CDR1 ENHRY and CDR2 SYGVKD. As DNA, the CDR3 is TGTGCCATCAGTGAGTCGGGTCTACACAATGAGCAGTTCTTC. Its protein product is CAISESGLHNEQFF.

V gene TRBV28 combines with J gene TRBJ2-5, with TRBD1 matching over 8 bases. Trimming took 1 base from V and 6 from J; bases not matched to a gene: 4. The germline CDR1 and CDR2 sequences are MDHEN and SYDVKM. This CDR3 contains 14 residues. CDR3 DNA: TGTGCCAGCAGTTTATATGCAGGGGGCCAGACCCAGTACTTC. Translated, it gives CASSLYAGGQTQYF. The whole variable domain, remainder taken from reference TRBV28 and TRBJ2-5, is DVKVTQSSRYLVKRTGEKVFLECVQDMDHENMFWYRQDPGLGLRLIYFSYDVKMKEKGDIPEGYSVSREKKERFSLILESASTNQTSMYLCASSLYAGGQTQYFGPGTRLLVL.

This rearrangement joins TRBV6-1 to TRBJ2-1; TRBD2 might be the D (6 bases). Trimming removed 6 bases at V and 8 bases at J, with 8 bases between. Germline values: CDR1 MNHNS, CDR2 SASEGT. The CDR3 runs 11 residues. In DNA, the CDR3 is TGTGCCAGCAGGACTAGGGATGAGCAGTTCTTC. Translation gives CASRTRDEQFF.

This clone was counted only a few times. The genes are TRBV2 and TRBJ2-3; 8 bases are shared with TRBD1. CDR1 and CDR2 from the germline V gene are SNHLY and FYNNEI. The CDR3 totals 15 residues. V was clipped by 4 bases and J by 2 bases; unmatched bases: 5. CDR3 residues: CASSGQGTFTDTQYF. CDR3 DNA sequence: TGTGCCAGCAGTGGACAGGGGACCTTCACAGATACGCAGTATTTT.

The CDR3 sequence: CASSLGAGTEAFF. CDR3 in DNA: TGTGCCAGCAGCTTGGGGGCCGGGACTGAAGCTTTCTTT. The chain employs TRBV5-4 and TRBJ1-1; D is undetermined. This CDR3 comprises 13 residues. Between the trimmed V and J ends, which lost 0 bases and 5 bases, there was a span of 8 bases. Germline V gives CDR1 SGHNT, CDR2 YYREEE (reference sequence).

The V gene is TRBV10-3, the J gene TRBJ1-2; D perhaps matches TRBD1 (5 bases). This CDR3 comprises 13 residues. Germline-derived CDR1 and CDR2 are ENHRY and SYGVKD. V was cut by 10 bases and J by 7 bases, with 19 bases left in between. The CDR3 DNA reads TGTGCCACCAGACCCGACAGCGGGAGTGGCTACACCTTC. It specifies CATRPDSGSGYTF.

This clone was counted between two and nine times. The J gene is TRBJ2-3, the V gene TRBV7-9; 8 bases align to TRBD2. This CDR3 region has 16 residues. Germline CDR1 reads SEHNR; CDR2 reads FQNEAQ (reference sequence). The V gene end was trimmed by 1 base and the J gene end by 6 bases; junction bases not matched to a gene: 9. The CDR3: CASSLGAGALGDTQYF. The CDR3, as DNA: TGTGCCAGCAGCTTAGGAGCGGGAGCCCTTGGGGATACGCAGTATTTT. The full variable domain, in which reference TRBV7-9 and TRBJ2-3 provide the parts outside the CDR3, is DTGVSQNPRHKITKRGQNVTFRCDPISEHNRLYWYRQTLGQGPEFLTYFQNEAQLEKSRLLSDRFSAERPKGSFSTLEIQRTEQGDSAMYLCASSLGAGALGDTQYFGPGTRLTVL.

CDR3 sequence reads: CASSVAGGWSDIQYF. The CDR3 nucleotides are TGTGCCAGCAGCGTAGCAGGGGGCTGGTCGGACATTCAGTACTTC. The V and J genes are TRBV9 and TRBJ2-4, with TRBD1 matching over 8 bases. Trimming took 0 bases from V and 8 from J; bases not matched to a gene: 7. This CDR3 is 15 amino acids long. The germline CDR1 and CDR2 sequences are SGDLS and YYNGEE. The whole variable domain, filled in from reference TRBV9 and TRBJ2-4, reads DSGVTQTPKHLITATGQRVTLRCSPRSGDLSVYWYQQSLDQGLQFLIQYYNGEERAKGNILERFSAQQFPDLHSELNLSSLELGDSALYFCASSVAGGWSDIQYFGAGTRLSVL.

V and J are TRBV7-9 and TRBJ2-3; TRBD1 matches 8 bases. This CDR3 is built from 17 residues. Germline loops: CDR1 SEHNR, CDR2 FQNEAQ (reference sequence). V was pared by 5 bases and J by 0 bases, with 10 bases of the junction left unmatched. The CDR3 sequence: CASSPLGGQASTDTQYF. The CDR3, as DNA: TGTGCCAGCAGCCCCCTTGGGGGACAGGCTAGCACAGATACGCAGTATTTT. Full variable domain (rest looked up from reference TRBV7-9 and TRBJ2-3): DTGVSQNPRHKITKRGQNVTFRCDPISEHNRLYWYRQTLGQGPEFLTYFQNEAQLEKSRLLSDRFSAERPKGSFSTLEIQRTEQGDSAMYLCASSPLGGQASTDTQYFGPGTRLTVL.

In this sample, this clone turned up a few times. This chain uses TRBV29-1 with TRBJ2-7, with TRBD2 as a possible D gene (6 bases). The CDR3 runs to 13 residues. V was trimmed by 5 bases and J by 3 bases, leaving 14 bases between them. The germline V gene encodes CDR1 SQVTM and CDR2 ANQGSEA. The CDR3 DNA follows: TGCAGCGTTAGATCCGGGGGTCGCTACGAGCAGTACTTC. It codes for CSVRSGGRYEQYF.

This chain joins TRBV7-2 and TRBJ1-1; D perhaps matches TRBD1 (5 bases). CDR1 and CDR2 from the germline V gene are SGHTA and FQGNSA. V lost 3 bases and J lost 7, with 12 bases in between. The CDR3 is 13 amino acids. This CDR3 is CASSLQGTNEAFF. In DNA, the CDR3 is TGTGCCAGCAGCTTGCAGGGTACGAATGAAGCTTTCTTT.

The rearrangement joins TRBV18 to TRBJ1-2; the D is unclear. CDR3 length: 15 residues. Trimming took 8 bases from V and 7 from J, leaving 23 bases between them. Germline V gene lookup returns CDR1 KGHSH and CDR2 LQKENI. CDR3 DNA sequence: TGTGCCAGCCGAAAGCTAGAAAAATCGAGTACTGGCTACACCTTC. Amino acid sequence: CASRKLEKSSTGYTF.

The V call is TRBV5-6, the J call TRBJ2-5; 7 bases align to TRBD2. J lost 7 bases, V lost 3 bases, and 6 bases had no gene match. CDR1 and CDR2 from the germline V gene are SGHDT and YYEEEE. The length of the CDR3 is 13 residues. The CDR3 DNA is TGTGCCAGCAGCTATGGGGGGGAGTTGACCCAGTACTTC. Translation gives CASSYGGELTQYF. The full variable domain, with the rest looked up from reference TRBV5-6 and TRBJ2-5, is DAGVTQSPTHLIKTRGQQVTLRCSPKSGHDTVSWYQQALGQGPQFIFQYYEEEERQRGNFPDRFSGHQFPNYSSELNVNALLLGDSALYLCASSYGGELTQYFGPGTRLLVL.

The gene calls are TRBV7-9 and TRBJ2-3; unclear D gene. Trimming took off 0 bases at V and 3 bases at J, with 22 bases between the two ends. The CDR3 spans 19 residues. From germline, CDR1 is SEHNR and CDR2 FQNEAQ (reference sequence). The CDR3, as DNA: TGTGCCAGCAGCTTAGCCCCAGGACCGCCTTCTCCACAGACAGATACGCAGTATTTT. Protein sequence: CASSLAPGPPSPQTDTQYF.

J is TRBJ1-6 and V is TRBV4-3, with D possibly being TRBD1 (5 bases). V shed 1 base and J shed 8 bases, with 15 bases lying between them. This CDR3 is built from 16 residues. CDR1 LGHNA and CDR2 YSLEER come from the germline V gene. This chain's CDR3 is CASSQAPGTRDSPLHF. CDR3 nucleotides: TGCGCCAGCAGCCAAGCCCCAGGGACTAGGGATTCACCCCTCCACTTT.

This clone was observed a few times. J is TRBJ1-1 and V is TRBV28, with D possibly being TRBD1 (5 bases). V was cut by 5 bases and J by 11 bases, with 15 bases left in between. The CDR3 runs to 12 residues. CDR1 and CDR2 (germline): MDHEN, SYDVKM. The CDR3 region is CASSQEGWKAFF. CDR3 sequence (DNA): TGTGCCAGCAGTCAGGAGGGGTGGAAGGCTTTCTTT.

This clone was detected only a few times. The V and J genes are TRBV2 and TRBJ2-7; 8 bases are a match to TRBD1. V shed 4 bases, J shed 6 bases, and the junction held 8 bases outside the gene matches. This CDR3 comprises 14 residues. In germline, CDR1 is SNHLY, CDR2 FYNNEI. The CDR3: CASSGGTGLSEQYF. In DNA form, the CDR3 reads TGTGCCAGCAGTGGCGGGACAGGCCTCTCCGAGCAGTACTTC.

Here the CDR3 reads CASSLAGGKETQYF. The CDR3 nucleotides are TGTGCCAGCAGCTTGGCAGGGGGGAAAGAGACCCAGTACTTC. The V gene is TRBV5-4, the J gene TRBJ2-5; D possibly corresponds to TRBD1 (7 bases). Germline V gives CDR1 SGHNT, CDR2 YYREEE (reference sequence). Trimming shortened V by 0 bases and J by 3 bases, and 9 bases separated the two germline ends. CDR3 length: 14 amino acids.